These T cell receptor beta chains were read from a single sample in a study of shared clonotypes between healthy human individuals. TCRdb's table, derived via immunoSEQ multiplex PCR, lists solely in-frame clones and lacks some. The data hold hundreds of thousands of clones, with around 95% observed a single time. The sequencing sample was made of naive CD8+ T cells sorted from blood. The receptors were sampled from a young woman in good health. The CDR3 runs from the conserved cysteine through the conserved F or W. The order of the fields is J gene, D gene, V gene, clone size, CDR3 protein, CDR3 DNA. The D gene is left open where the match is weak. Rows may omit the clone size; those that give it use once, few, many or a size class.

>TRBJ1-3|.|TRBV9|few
CASSRGAISGNTIYF
TGTGCCAGCAGCCGCGGGGCAATCTCTGGAAACACCATATATTTT
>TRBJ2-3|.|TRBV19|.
CASSIDREGTDTQYF
TGTGCCAGTAGTATAGATCGGGAAGGCACAGATACGCAGTATTTT
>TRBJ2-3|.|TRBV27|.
CASSLFSGRDTQYF
TGTGCCAGCAGTTTGTTTAGCGGAAGAGATACGCAGTATTTT
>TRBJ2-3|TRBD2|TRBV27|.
CASRTSGSGGGTDTQYF
TGTGCCAGCAGAACTAGCGGGAGTGGAGGTGGCACAGATACGCAGTATTTT
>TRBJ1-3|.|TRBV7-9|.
CASSLEGSGNTIYF
TGTGCCAGCAGCTTAGAGGGTTCTGGAAACACCATATATTTT
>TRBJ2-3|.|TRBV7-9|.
CASSTSVVEGGDTQYF
TGTGCCAGCAGCACCTCGGTGGTGGAGGGTGGAGATACGCAGTATTTT
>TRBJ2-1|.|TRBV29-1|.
CSVGLASRVVSYNEQFF
TGCAGCGTTGGCCTCGCGAGCAGAGTGGTATCCTACAATGAGCAGTTCTTC
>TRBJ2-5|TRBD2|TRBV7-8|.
CASSSKLAGVGETQYF
TGTGCCAGCAGCTCTAAGCTAGCGGGAGTAGGGGAGACCCAGTACTTC
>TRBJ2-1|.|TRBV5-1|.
CASSLFFSQGDSSYNEQFF
TGCGCCAGCAGCTTGTTTTTCTCGCAGGGAGATAGCTCCTACAATGAGCAGTTCTTC
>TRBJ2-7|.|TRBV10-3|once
CAISEPSFEHEQYF
TGTGCCATCAGTGAGCCGAGTTTTGAGCACGAGCAGTACTTC
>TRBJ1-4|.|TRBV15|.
CATSALLHEKLFF
TGTGCCACCAGCGCACTACTGCATGAAAAACTGTTTTTT
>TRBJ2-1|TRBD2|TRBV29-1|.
CSVEILAEQFF
TGCAGCGTTGAGATACTAGCGGAGCAGTTCTTC
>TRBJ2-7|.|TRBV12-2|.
CASRSLGSAGEPTYEQYF
TGTGCAAGTCGCTCCCTGGGCTCAGCGGGAGAACCTACCTACGAGCAGTACTTC
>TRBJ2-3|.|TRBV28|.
CASSSPGPLDTQYF
TGTGCCAGCAGTTCCCCTGGACCCTTGGATACGCAGTATTTT
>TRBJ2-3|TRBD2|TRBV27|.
CASSLGGEGDTQYF
TGTGCCAGCAGTTTGGGAGGGGAGGGAGATACGCAGTATTTT
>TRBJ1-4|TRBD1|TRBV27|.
CASSFDPPTGELRRNEKLFF
TGTGCCAGCAGTTTCGACCCCCCGACAGGGGAACTTAGGAGAAATGAAAAACTGTTTTTT
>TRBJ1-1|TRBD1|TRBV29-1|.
CSAGQDYTEAFF
TGCAGCGCAGGACAGGATTACACTGAAGCTTTCTTT
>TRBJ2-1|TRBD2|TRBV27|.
CASSLISGRDYNEQFF
TGTGCCAGCAGTTTAATTAGCGGGAGGGACTACAATGAGCAGTTCTTC
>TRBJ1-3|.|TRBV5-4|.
CASSLDKGYSGNTIYF
TGTGCCAGCAGCTTGGATAAGGGGTACTCTGGAAACACCATATATTTT
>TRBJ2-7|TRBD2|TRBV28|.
CASSSLLAGVTEQYF
TGTGCCAGCAGTTCCTTACTAGCGGGAGTTACCGAGCAGTACTTC
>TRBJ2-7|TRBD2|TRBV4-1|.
CASSPQLRREPGEQYF
TGCGCCAGCAGCCCTCAGCTCAGGCGGGAGCCCGGCGAGCAGTACTTC
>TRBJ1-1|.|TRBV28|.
CASSLEGGEAFF
TGTGCCAGCAGTTTAGAGGGTGGCGAAGCTTTCTTT
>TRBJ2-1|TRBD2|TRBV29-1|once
CSVAGTSGSPSYNEQFF
TGCAGCGTCGCAGGGACTAGCGGGAGCCCCTCCTACAATGAGCAGTTCTTC
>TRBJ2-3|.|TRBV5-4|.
CASSLLGYSTDTQYF
TGTGCCAGCAGCTTGCTGGGGTATTCCACAGATACGCAGTATTTT
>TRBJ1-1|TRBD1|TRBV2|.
CARVKQGAIEAFF
TGTGCCAGGGTGAAACAGGGGGCGATTGAAGCTTTCTTT
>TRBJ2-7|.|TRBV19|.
CASSDDRASGLYEQYF
TGTGCCAGTAGTGATGACAGGGCTAGCGGACTCTACGAGCAGTACTTC
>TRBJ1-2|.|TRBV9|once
CASSVDRAIPYGYTF
TGTGCCAGCAGCGTAGACAGGGCCATCCCCTATGGCTACACCTTC
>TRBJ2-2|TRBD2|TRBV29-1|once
CSVELAGFSGELFF
TGCAGCGTTGAACTAGCGGGATTTTCCGGGGAGCTGTTTTTT
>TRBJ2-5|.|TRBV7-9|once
CASSPPGEETQYF
TGTGCCAGCAGCCCGCCCGGAGAAGAGACCCAGTACTTC
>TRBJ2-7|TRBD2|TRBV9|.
CASSVGEGWARVYEQYF
TGTGCCAGCAGCGTTGGGGAGGGCTGGGCGCGAGTCTACGAGCAGTACTTC
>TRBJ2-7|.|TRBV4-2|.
CASSSDNTYEQYF
TGTGCCAGCAGCTCAGACAATACCTACGAGCAGTACTTC
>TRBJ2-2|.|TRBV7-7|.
CASSRGNTGELFF
TGTGCCAGCAGCAGGGGAAACACCGGGGAGCTGTTTTTT
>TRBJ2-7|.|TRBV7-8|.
CASSSRVDFYEQYF
TGTGCCAGCAGCTCCCGGGTCGACTTCTACGAGCAGTACTTC
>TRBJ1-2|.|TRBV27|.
CASSLTGTSYGYTF
TGTGCCAGCAGTTTAACCGGGACTAGCTATGGCTACACCTTC
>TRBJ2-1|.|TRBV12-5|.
CASGLGTDEQFF
TGTGCTAGTGGTTTGGGTACGGATGAGCAGTTCTTC
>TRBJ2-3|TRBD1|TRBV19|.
CASSTDRGQADTQYF
TGTGCCAGTAGTACTGACAGGGGGCAAGCAGATACGCAGTATTTT
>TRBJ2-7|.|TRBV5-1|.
CASSLDRSSYEQYF
TGCGCCAGCAGCTTGGACAGGAGCTCCTACGAGCAGTACTTC
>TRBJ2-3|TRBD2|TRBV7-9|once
CASSPRGADTQYF
TGTGCCAGCAGCCCTCGGGGGGCAGATACGCAGTATTTT
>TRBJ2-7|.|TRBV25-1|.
CASSEGKEQYF
TGTGCCAGCAGTGAAGGTAAAGAGCAGTACTTC
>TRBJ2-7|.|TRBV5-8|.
CASSSAGRASYEQYF
TGTGCCAGCAGTTCCGCGGGGCGGGCCTCCTACGAGCAGTACTTC
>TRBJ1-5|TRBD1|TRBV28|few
CASRPDREPQPQHF
TGTGCCAGCAGACCTGACAGGGAACCTCAGCCCCAGCATTTT
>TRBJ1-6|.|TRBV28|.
CASSPRRSSYNSPLHF
TGTGCCAGCAGTCCCCGTAGGAGCTCCTATAATTCACCCCTCCACTTT
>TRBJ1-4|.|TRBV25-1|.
CASRGGWPNEKLFF
TGTGCCAGCAGGGGGGGGTGGCCTAATGAAAAACTGTTTTTT
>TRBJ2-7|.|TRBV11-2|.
CASSLEGRGLIYEQYF
TGTGCCAGCAGCTTAGAAGGTCGGGGCCTCATCTACGAGCAGTACTTC
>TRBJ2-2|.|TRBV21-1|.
CASSFRDRDAGELFF
TGTGCCAGCAGCTTCCGGGACAGGGACGCCGGGGAGCTGTTTTTT
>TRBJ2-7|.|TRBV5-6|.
CASSFFRDHSRSYEQYF
TGTGCCAGCAGCTTCTTTCGGGACCACAGCCGCTCCTACGAGCAGTACTTC
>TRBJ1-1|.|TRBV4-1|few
CASGGLNTEAFF
TGCGCCTCGGGGGGCTTGAACACTGAAGCTTTCTTT
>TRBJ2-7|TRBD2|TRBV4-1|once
CASSQRTSGTTYEQYF
TGCGCCAGCAGCCAACGGACTAGCGGGACGACCTACGAGCAGTACTTC